Here is one TCR beta chain with its context. No antigen is known for it. This sample is drawn from a study of vaccination effects on CD4 cells after COVID-19. Profiling relied on immunoSEQ multiplex PCR, and the TCRdb table lists in-frame clones only, not all of them. The data hold approximately 46,000 clones, with about 74% observed a single time. Investigators separated out CD4+ T cells once around nine days of culture had passed. Trimming removed 8 bases from V and 0 bases from J, with 13 bases in between. From germline, CDR1 is SGHVS and CDR2 FQNEAQ. This CDR3 contains 15 residues. This TCR was recovered from a human donor who had a prior SARS-CoV-2 infection. This sequence joins TRBV7-8 and TRBJ2-2; D is tentatively TRBD1 or TRBD2 (5 bases each). The input for sequencing was CD4+ T cells from PBMCs cultured without peptide, taken before COVID-19 vaccination. CDR3 sequence reads: CASGLTVANTGELFF. The DNA of the CDR3 is TGTGCCAGCGGACTGACAGTCGCGAACACCGGGGAGCTGTTTTTT.